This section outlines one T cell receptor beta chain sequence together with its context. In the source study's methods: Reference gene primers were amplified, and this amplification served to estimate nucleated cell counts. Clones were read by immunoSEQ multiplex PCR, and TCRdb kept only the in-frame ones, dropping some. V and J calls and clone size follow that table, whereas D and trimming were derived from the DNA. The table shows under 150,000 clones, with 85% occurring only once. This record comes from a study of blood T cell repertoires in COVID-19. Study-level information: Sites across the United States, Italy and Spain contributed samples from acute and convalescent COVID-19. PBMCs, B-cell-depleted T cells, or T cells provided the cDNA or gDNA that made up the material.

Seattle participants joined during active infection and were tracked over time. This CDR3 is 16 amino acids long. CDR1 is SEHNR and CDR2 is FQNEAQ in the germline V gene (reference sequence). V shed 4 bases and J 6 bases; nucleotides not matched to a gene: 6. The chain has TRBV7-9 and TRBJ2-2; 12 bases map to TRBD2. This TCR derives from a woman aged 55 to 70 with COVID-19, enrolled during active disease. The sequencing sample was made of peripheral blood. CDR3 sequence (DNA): TGTGCCAGCAGCTGGAGACTAGCGGGGGACGCCGGGGAGCTGTTTTTT. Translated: CASSWRLAGDAGELFF.